This T cell receptor beta chain emerged from a study of T cell responses to AZD1222 COVID-19 vaccine. Some clones are missing from TCRdb's copy, which holds only in-frame ones; the method was immunoSEQ multiplex PCR. This table holds tens of thousands of clones, 75% to 85% found once. V was clipped by 6 bases and J by 8 bases, with 16 bases between them. The length of the CDR3 is 13 residues. Looked up from germline, CDR1 is ENHRY and CDR2 is SYGVKD. Comment on this clone: The antigen is undetermined.

Study conclusions and caveats: The study sampled repertoires only after the peak T cell response.

Sequencing used peripheral blood, obtained on day 0 of AZD1222 vaccination. The receptor was derived from an adult in good health. This rearrangement joins TRBV10-3 to TRBJ1-1, with a tentative D call TRBD1 (6 bases). Written as DNA, the CDR3 is TGTGCCATCAGGGCAGGGGAGTCGTCGGAAGCTTTCTTT. Residues: CAIRAGESSEAFF.